The clone carrying this TCR beta chain was seen more than once but under ten times. These data originate in a study of blood T cell repertoires in COVID-19. The overall study: The cDNA or gDNA used as material had been derived from T cells, B-cell-depleted T cells, or PBMCs.

Germline values: CDR1 MGHDK, CDR2 SYGVNS. Trimming took off 0 bases at V and 3 bases at J, with 9 bases between the two ends. This CDR3 is 14 amino acids long. Produced via immunoSEQ multiplex PCR; TCRdb's table is partial and in-frame only. The repertoire holds approximately 140,000 clones, with around 80% as singletons. What was sequenced was PBMCs or T cells enriched from blood (not recorded which). This receptor was obtained from a man aged 35-49 years with acute COVID-19. The V gene is TRBV25-1, the J gene TRBJ2-7; D uncertain. CDR3 in amino acids: CASSEYYRSYEQYF. In nucleotides, the CDR3 is TGTGCCAGCAGTGAATATTACCGCAGCTACGAGCAGTACTTC.